Below are 5 T cell receptor beta chains sequenced from a single sample in a study of T cells expressing NK-cell markers (TCRdb year 2020). Libraries were prepared through 5' RACE. The sequencer was an Illumina HiSeq 2000. TCRdb reprocessed the reads into one record per CDR3 protein sequence, lacking DNA. The sample's own table lists under 500,000 distinct CDR3 sequences. Approximately 7% of the sample is taken by the ten largest. The specimen sequenced was blood T cells: a sorted CD56 or NKG2C T cell subset, CD4+ or CD8+ T cells, or bulk PBMC T cells (not recorded which). The receptors were gathered from a woman between 18 and 69 years old in good health.

The gene calls are TRBV20-1 and TRBJ2-7; there is no DNA to check the TCRdb D call of TRBD2. Germline CDR1 and CDR2: DFQATT and SNEGSKA (reference sequence). This CDR3 spans 14 amino acids. CDR3 region: CSARGIERDYEQYF.

This chain connects TRBV7-9 to TRBJ2-7; TCRdb's assignment of TRBD1 cannot be checked, as there is no DNA. The CDR3 contains 14 residues. Looked up from germline, CDR1 is SEHNR and CDR2 is FQNEAQ (reference sequence). CDR3 amino acids: CASSLMGQAAEQYF.

The CDR3 loop is CSARGLAGHNEQFF. This chain connects TRBV20-1 to TRBJ2-1; with no DNA, the TCRdb D assignment of TRBD2 cannot be verified. This CDR3 has 14 amino acids. Germline lookup yields CDR1 DFQATT and CDR2 SNEGSKA (reference sequence).

This chain uses TRBV12-3 or TRBV12-4 with TRBJ2-5; the D call from TCRdb, TRBD1, cannot be confirmed without DNA. The length of the CDR3 is 16 residues. CDR3 residues: CASRRGTGEGQETQYF.

This chain connects TRBV12-3 or TRBV12-4 to TRBJ2-5; the TCRdb D gene call, TRBD1, has no DNA to confirm it. The CDR3 spans 15 residues. CDR3: CASSRARVGGETQYF.